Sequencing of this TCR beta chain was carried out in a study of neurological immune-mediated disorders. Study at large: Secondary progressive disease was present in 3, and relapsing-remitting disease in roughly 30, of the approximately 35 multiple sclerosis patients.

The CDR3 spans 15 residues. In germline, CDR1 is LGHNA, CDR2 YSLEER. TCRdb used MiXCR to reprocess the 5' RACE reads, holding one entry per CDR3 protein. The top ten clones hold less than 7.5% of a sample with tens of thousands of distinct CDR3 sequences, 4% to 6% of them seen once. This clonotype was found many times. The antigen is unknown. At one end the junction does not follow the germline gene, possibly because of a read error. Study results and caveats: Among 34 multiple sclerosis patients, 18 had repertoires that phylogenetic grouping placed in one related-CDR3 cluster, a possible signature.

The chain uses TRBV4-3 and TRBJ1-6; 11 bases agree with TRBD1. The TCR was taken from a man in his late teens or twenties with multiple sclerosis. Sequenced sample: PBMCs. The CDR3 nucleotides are TGCGCCAGCAGCACGGGACAGGGGGATAATTCACCCCTCAACTTT. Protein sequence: CASSTGQGDNSPLNF.